This T cell receptor (beta chain) was sequenced for a study of control samples from healthy donors and cancer patients. V shed 4 bases, J shed 10 bases, and the junction held 12 bases outside the gene matches. This CDR3 region has 16 residues. CDR1 and CDR2 from the germline V gene are LGHDT and YNNKEL (reference sequence). Produced via immunoSEQ multiplex PCR; TCRdb's table is partial and in-frame only. Among roughly 100,000 clones listed, about 90% were seen once. This chain connects TRBV3-1 (or the pseudogene TRBV3-2) to TRBJ1-6, with 8 positions matching TRBD1. This clonotype originated in a woman in her late teens or twenties in good health. The sequencing input was blood. CDR3 region: CASSPHAGQARSPLHF. The CDR3 DNA is TGTGCCAGCAGCCCCCACGCGGGACAGGCAAGATCACCCCTCCACTTT.